Sequencing of this TCR beta chain was carried out in a study of cytotoxic CD8 clonotypes in ibrutinib-treated CLL. In the study overall: Response samples followed a median roughly 13 months of treatment, range 6 to 36.

V shed 5 bases and J shed 4 bases, with 3 bases lying between them. Germline CDR1 is DFQATT and CDR2 is SNEGSKA (reference sequence). The CDR3 covers 10 residues. About 2.2 micrograms of genomic DNA (from cryopreserved PBMCs) were used for TCR beta libraries. Produced via immunoSEQ multiplex PCR; TCRdb's table is partial and in-frame only. The table has 20,000 to 25,000 clones, 55% to 75% seen once. This clone was seen only a few times. Antigen unknown. The study, taken as a whole, reports: Public clonotypes showed up rarely, and on treatment they shrank or held steady. T-cell clonality at baseline went above that of age-matched healthy donors and rose and fell with circulating CD8+ T-cell counts.

This specimen consisted of PBMCs, obtained after 12 months of ibrutinib treatment. The sequence came from a human donor with chronic lymphocytic leukemia. The V and J genes are TRBV20-1 and TRBJ2-1; D call uncertain. The CDR3 nucleotides are TGCAGTGCTGCTTACAATGAGCAGTTCTTC. It translates to CSAAYNEQFF.